Listed here is a single TCR beta chain. This CDR3 comprises 15 residues. Germline-derived CDR1 and CDR2 are KGHSH and LQKENI. V was trimmed by 2 bases and J by 4 bases, leaving 12 bases between them. The sample comes from a study of OX40 agonist ivuxolimab in advanced cancers. Study background: Patients took ivuxolimab, an agonistic anti-OX40 (CD134) antibody.

Libraries were prepared by immunoSEQ multiplex PCR; TCRdb keeps only in-frame clonotypes and omits some of them. The sample lists approximately 45,000 clones; approximately 91% were seen once. The sample was CD4+ or CD8+ T cells sorted from blood, taken in a trial of the OX40 agonist ivuxolimab. The sequence was collected from an adult with an advanced solid tumor such as melanoma, head and neck, liver or kidney cancer. V usage is TRBV18 and J usage is TRBJ1-5; D not certain. This CDR3 reads CASSPSALGNQPQHF. The CDR3 DNA is TGTGCCAGCTCACCATCCGCGTTGGGGAATCAGCCCCAGCATTTT.